This T cell receptor (beta chain) came from a study of T-cell memory formation after mild COVID-19. This clonotype was seen more than once but under ten times. MiXCR was run by TCRdb on the 5' RACE reads, yielding one entry per CDR3 protein. The table includes fewer than 500,000 distinct CDR3 sequences, roughly 23% detected once. This CDR3 comprises 15 residues. Trimming pared 3 bases from V and 5 bases from J, leaving 11 bases between. The specimen sequenced was PBMCs or a T cell subset sorted from them (not recorded which). V usage is TRBV12-3 or TRBV12-4 and J usage is TRBJ1-6; D not resolved. The TCR originated in an adult woman who had mild COVID-19 (a few samples of this study predate the infection). Cell type and time point are not known. For the CDR3, the DNA is TGTGCCAGCAGTTTGGTCGGACGGAATAATTCACCCCTCCACTTT. As protein: CASSLVGRNNSPLHF.